This T cell receptor beta chain is drawn from a study of blood T cell repertoires in COVID-19. The germline gives CDR1 MNHEY, CDR2 SVGAGI. This CDR3 region has 14 residues. Trimming cost V 6 bases and J 7 bases; bases outside gene matches: 10. Data came from immunoSEQ multiplex PCR; TCRdb stores just in-frame clones and leaves some out. The table records 100,000 to 150,000 clones, approximately 90% of them present only once. This clone was seen more than once but under ten times. This chain joins TRBV6-5 and TRBJ1-2; 8 bases line up with TRBD1. The sequence derives from a man aged 45 to 65 with acute or convalescent COVID-19. The sequenced sample was peripheral blood. The CDR3 here is CASRYPGGVSGYTF. The CDR3 DNA reads TGTGCCAGCAGGTACCCAGGGGGCGTTAGTGGCTACACCTTC.